The next 9 T cell receptor beta chains were all read from a single sample in a study of blood T cell repertoires in COVID-19. Some clones are missing from TCRdb's copy, which holds only in-frame ones; the method was immunoSEQ multiplex PCR. This table has roughly 130,000 clones, approximately 80% appearing once. Sequences were obtained from peripheral blood. All receptors come from a man aged 70-80 years with acute or convalescent COVID-19.

The V gene is TRBV5-6, the J gene TRBJ1-5, with TRBD1 matching 11 bases. Germline-derived CDR1 and CDR2 are SGHDT and YYEEEE. This CDR3 region has 16 residues. V was pared by 7 bases and J by 3 bases, with 9 bases of the junction left unmatched. The CDR3 DNA sequence: TGTGCCAGCGGCACGGACAGGGGGCTAAACAATCAGCCCCAGCATTTT. This gives the protein CASGTDRGLNNQPQHF.

The chain combines TRBV5-6 with TRBJ1-2; TRBD1 is a possible D gene (6 bases). CDR1 SGHDT and CDR2 YYEEEE come from the germline V gene. With 4 bases removed from V and 3 bases from J, the gap between germline ends came to 19 bases. The CDR3 totals 16 residues. CDR3 in DNA: TGTGCCAGCAGCAGGCCCCCTGGGCAGGGGTACTATGGCTACACCTTC. Encoded protein: CASSRPPGQGYYGYTF.

The V and J genes are TRBV5-1 and TRBJ2-1; 8 bases are a match to TRBD2. Germline V CDR1 and CDR2: SGHRS, YFSETQ. The CDR3 spans 16 residues. V lost 5 bases, J lost 3 bases, and 10 bases stayed unmatched. For the CDR3, the DNA is TGCGCCAGCAGTCGAAAGACGGGGGGGAACTACAATGAGCAGTTCTTC. Translated: CASSRKTGGNYNEQFF. Based on the CDR3 plus reference TRBV5-1 and TRBJ2-1, the full variable domain is KAGVTQTPRYLIKTRGQQVTLSCSPISGHRSVSWYQQTPGQGLQFLFEYFSETQRNKGNFPGRFSGRQFSNSRSEMNVSTLELGDSALYLCASSRKTGGNYNEQFFGPGTRLTVL.

V is TRBV11-2 and J is TRBJ1-1, with 11 nucleotides matching TRBD1. After removal of 2 bases from V and 7 bases from J, the junction contained 3 bases not matched to a gene. Germline CDR1 is SGHAT and CDR2 is FQNNGV. The CDR3 length is 14 residues. This CDR3 reads CASSLPGQGGEAFF. The CDR3 coding sequence is TGTGCCAGCAGCTTACCGGGACAGGGGGGTGAAGCTTTCTTT.

The chain recombines TRBV7-3 with TRBJ2-2, with TRBD2 matching 9 bases. The CDR3 contains 17 residues. V dropped 0 bases and J dropped 5; count of bases not matched to a gene: 7. Per the germline V gene, CDR1 is SGHTA and CDR2 is FQGTGA. CDR3 bases: TGTGCCAGCAGCTTAACAAGGAGCGGGGGGCGAACCGGGGAGCTGTTTTTT. Encoded protein: CASSLTRSGGRTGELFF.

This chain connects TRBV9 to TRBJ1-3; 8 nucleotides align to TRBD1. This CDR3 contains 15 residues. Germline CDR1 and CDR2: SGDLS and YYNGEE. Trimming removed 0 bases from V and 4 bases from J; junction bases left unmatched: 3. CDR3 region: CASSVEQGVGNTIYF. Written as DNA, the CDR3 is TGTGCCAGCAGCGTAGAACAGGGGGTCGGAAACACCATATATTTT.

The DNA of the CDR3 is TGTGCCAGCAGTCTCGGGGGGGTCGGTAATTCACCCCTCCACTTT. This encodes CASSLGGVGNSPLHF. V usage is TRBV6-4 and J usage is TRBJ1-6; D perhaps matches TRBD1 (5 bases). CDR3 size: 15 residues. Trimming left V 5 bases short and J 6 bases short, with 14 bases between. Germline V gives CDR1 MRHNA, CDR2 SNTAGT.

This clone was detected a few times. The chain has TRBV5-8 and TRBJ2-7; 10 bases map to TRBD1. This CDR3 is 14 amino acids long. The germline CDR1 and CDR2 sequences are SGHTS and YDEGEE. Germline trimming cut 3 bases from V and 4 bases from J; bases unmatched to any gene: 4. CDR3 amino acids: CASSYTGQGYEQYF. DNA for the CDR3: TGTGCCAGCAGCTATACGGGACAGGGGTACGAGCAGTACTTC.

The chain has TRBV27 and TRBJ2-7; D is ambiguous. CDR3 length: 13 amino acids. V dropped 6 bases and J dropped 1 base, with 10 bases sitting between them. Per the germline V gene, CDR1 is MNHEY and CDR2 is SMNVEV (reference sequence). CDR3: CASRLRSSYEQYF. Written as DNA, the CDR3 is TGTGCCAGCAGACTAAGGTCATCCTACGAGCAGTACTTC.